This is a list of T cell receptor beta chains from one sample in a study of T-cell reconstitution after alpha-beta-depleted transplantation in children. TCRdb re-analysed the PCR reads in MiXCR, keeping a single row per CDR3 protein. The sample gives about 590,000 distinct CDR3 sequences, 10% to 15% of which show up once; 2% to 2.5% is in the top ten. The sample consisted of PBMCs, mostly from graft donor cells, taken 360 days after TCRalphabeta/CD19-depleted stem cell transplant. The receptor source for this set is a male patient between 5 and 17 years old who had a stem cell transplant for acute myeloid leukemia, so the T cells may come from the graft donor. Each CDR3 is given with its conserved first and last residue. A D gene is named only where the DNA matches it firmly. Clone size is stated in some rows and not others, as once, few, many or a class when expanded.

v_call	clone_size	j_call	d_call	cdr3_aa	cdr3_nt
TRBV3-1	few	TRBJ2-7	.	CASRDSSASYEQYF	TGTGCCAGCCGGGACTCTAGCGCCTCCTACGAGCAGTACTTC
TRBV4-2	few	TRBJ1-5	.	CASSQVRVGETNQPQHF	TGTGCCAGCAGCCAAGTGAGGGTCGGGGAAACCAATCAGCCCCAGCATTTT
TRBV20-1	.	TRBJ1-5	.	CSARSGNQPQHF	TGCAGTGCTAGGTCGGGTAATCAGCCCCAGCATTTT
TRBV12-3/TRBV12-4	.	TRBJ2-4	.	CASSFKNIQYF	TGTGCCAGCAGTTTCAAGAACATTCAGTACTTC
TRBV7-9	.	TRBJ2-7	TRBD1	CASSSRQGLNEQYF	TGTGCCAGCAGCTCGCGACAGGGGCTCAACGAGCAGTACTTC
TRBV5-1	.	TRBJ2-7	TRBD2	CASSPITSGTSYEQYF	TGCGCCAGCAGCCCGATCACTAGCGGGACCTCCTACGAGCAGTACTTC
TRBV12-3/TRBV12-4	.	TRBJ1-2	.	CASSLEQSHYGYTF	TGTGCCAGCAGTTTAGAACAGAGTCACTATGGCTACACCTTC
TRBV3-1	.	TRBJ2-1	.	CASSQGPISGGNEQFF	TGTGCCAGCAGCCAAGGCCCCATATCCGGAGGGAATGAGCAGTTCTTC
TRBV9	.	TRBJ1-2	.	CASSPRGENYGYTF	TGTGCCAGCAGCCCCCGAGGAGAAAACTATGGCTACACCTTC
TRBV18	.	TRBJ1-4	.	CASSPVQADEKLFF	TGTGCCAGCTCACCGGTACAGGCGGATGAAAAACTGTTTTTT
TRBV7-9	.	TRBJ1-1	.	CASSLTNTEAFF	TGTGCCAGCAGCTTAACCAACACTGAAGCTTTCTTT
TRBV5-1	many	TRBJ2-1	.	CASSLGAGTEQFF	TGCGCCAGCAGCTTGGGGGCAGGCACTGAGCAGTTCTTC
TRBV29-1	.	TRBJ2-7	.	CSVLSHRGSYEQYF	TGCAGCGTTCTATCCCATCGGGGCTCCTACGAGCAGTACTTC
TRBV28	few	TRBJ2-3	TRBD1	CASSGRGRVPPDTQYF	TGTGCCAGCAGTGGCAGGGGGCGCGTTCCTCCAGATACGCAGTATTTT
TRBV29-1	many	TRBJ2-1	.	CSVEDWGSVYNEQFF	TGCAGCGTTGAAGACTGGGGGAGCGTCTACAATGAGCAGTTCTTC
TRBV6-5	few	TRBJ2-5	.	CASSWSPGVTQYF	TGTGCCAGCAGTTGGTCCCCCGGGGTGACCCAGTACTTC
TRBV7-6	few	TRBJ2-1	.	CASSLRHGNEQFF	TGTGCCAGCAGCTTAAGACACGGAAATGAGCAGTTCTTC
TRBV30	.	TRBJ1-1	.	CAWSPGSMNTEAFF	TGTGCCTGGAGTCCCGGGTCGATGAACACTGAAGCTTTCTTT
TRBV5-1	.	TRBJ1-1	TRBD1	CASSLQRTGQLMNTEAFF	TGCGCCAGCAGCTTGCAACGAACGGGACAGTTGATGAACACTGAAGCTTTCTTT
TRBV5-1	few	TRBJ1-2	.	CASSSQWNRLIYGYTF	TGCGCCAGCAGCTCTCAATGGAACAGGTTGATCTATGGCTACACCTTC
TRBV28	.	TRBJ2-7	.	CASATSGPQGEGRAYEQYF	TGTGCCAGCGCCACCTCCGGGCCGCAGGGGGAGGGAAGGGCCTACGAGCAGTACTTC
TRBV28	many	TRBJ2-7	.	CASSFRPYEQYF	TGTGCCAGCAGCTTCCGACCCTACGAGCAGTACTTC
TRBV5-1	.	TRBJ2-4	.	CASSFYPGSSKNIQYF	TGCGCCAGCAGCTTTTACCCCGGGAGTTCCAAAAACATTCAGTACTTC
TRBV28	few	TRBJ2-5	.	CASSSDLYQETQYF	TGTGCCAGCAGTTCCGACCTGTACCAAGAGACCCAGTACTTC
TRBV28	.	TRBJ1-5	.	CASSSRTRDQPQHF	TGTGCCAGCAGTTCCCGGACCAGGGACCAGCCCCAGCATTTT
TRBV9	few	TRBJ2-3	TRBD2	CASSVAGGSGSQFTSTDTQYF	TGTGCCAGCAGCGTAGCGGGAGGGAGCGGGAGCCAATTTACTAGCACAGATACGCAGTATTTT
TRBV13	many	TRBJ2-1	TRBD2	CASSFGTSGINEQFF	TGTGCCAGCAGCTTCGGGACTAGCGGGATAAATGAGCAGTTCTTC
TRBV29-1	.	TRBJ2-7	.	CSVAQLKSYEQYF	TGCAGCGTTGCCCAGCTGAAATCCTACGAGCAGTACTTC
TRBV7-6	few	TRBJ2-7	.	CASSPEALDHREQYF	TGTGCCAGCAGCCCAGAGGCCCTCGACCATCGCGAGCAGTACTTC
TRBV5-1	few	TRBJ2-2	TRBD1	CASSSRGTGKNTGELFF	TGCGCCAGCAGCAGCAGAGGGACAGGGAAGAACACCGGGGAGCTGTTTTTT
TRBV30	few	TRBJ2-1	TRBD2	CARTLRLAGGPNEQFF	TGTGCCCGGACTCTTCGTCTAGCGGGAGGGCCAAATGAGCAGTTCTTC
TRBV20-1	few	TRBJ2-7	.	CSARDHRGRFEQYF	TGCAGTGCTAGAGATCACCGGGGAAGGTTCGAGCAGTACTTC
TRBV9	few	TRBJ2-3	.	CASSVESSSTDTQYF	TGTGCCAGCAGCGTAGAATCCTCTAGCACAGATACGCAGTATTTT
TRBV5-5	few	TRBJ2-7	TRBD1	CASRRSGGSPYEQYF	TGTGCCAGCAGGCGATCAGGGGGTTCCCCCTACGAGCAGTACTTC
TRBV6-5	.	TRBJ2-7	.	CASSRLSSEQYF	TGTGCCAGCAGTAGACTAAGTAGCGAGCAGTACTTC
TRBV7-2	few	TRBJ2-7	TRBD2	CASSLVVGRQPYEQYF	TGTGCCAGCAGCTTAGTGGTCGGGAGGCAGCCCTACGAGCAGTACTTC
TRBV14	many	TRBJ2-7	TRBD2	CATWRAGGPVEQYF	TGTGCCACCTGGAGAGCGGGAGGGCCAGTCGAGCAGTACTTC
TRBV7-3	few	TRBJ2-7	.	CASSPSRVPHYEQYF	TGTGCCAGCAGCCCGAGCAGGGTCCCTCACTACGAGCAGTACTTC
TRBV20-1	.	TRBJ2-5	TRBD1	CSATRDRGSHFQETQYF	TGCAGTGCCACTAGAGACAGGGGCTCCCATTTCCAAGAGACCCAGTACTTC
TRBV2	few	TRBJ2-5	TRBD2	CASRESLAGVGETQYF	TGTGCCAGCAGAGAGTCGCTAGCGGGAGTCGGGGAGACCCAGTACTTC
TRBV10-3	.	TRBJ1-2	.	CAITQTVTNYGYTF	TGTGCCATCACCCAGACAGTTACTAACTATGGCTACACCTTC
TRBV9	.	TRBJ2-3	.	CASSVVGGGESDTQYF	TGTGCCAGCAGCGTAGTAGGAGGGGGCGAATCAGATACGCAGTATTTT